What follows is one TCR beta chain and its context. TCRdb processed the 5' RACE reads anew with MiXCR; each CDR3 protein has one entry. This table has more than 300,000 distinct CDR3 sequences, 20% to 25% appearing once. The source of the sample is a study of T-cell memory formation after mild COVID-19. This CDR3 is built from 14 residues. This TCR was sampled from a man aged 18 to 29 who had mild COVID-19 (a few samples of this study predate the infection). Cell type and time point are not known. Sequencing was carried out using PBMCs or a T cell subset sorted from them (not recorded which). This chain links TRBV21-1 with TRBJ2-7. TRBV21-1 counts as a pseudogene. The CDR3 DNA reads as TGTGCCAGCAGCAAAGCACGGTGCTCCTACGAGCAGTACTTC. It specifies CASSKARCSYEQYF.